Each of the 27 T cell receptor beta chains below was sequenced from the same sample in a study of T cells in Graves' hyperthyroidism and ophthalmopathy. TCR beta CDR3 regions were amplified from RNA transcripts. TCR CDR3 underwent first-round RT-PCR with the HTBI primer set. In TCRdb, the multiplex PCR reads were re-called with MiXCR into one record per CDR3 protein. The data show about 520,000 distinct CDR3 sequences, approximately 25% seen once. The sample taken for sequencing was blood. The receptors were sampled from a young woman with Graves' ophthalmopathy.

This clonotype was counted at least ten times. The genes are TRBV6-2 or TRBV6-3 and TRBJ2-4; 12 bases align to TRBD1. The germline V gene has CDR1 MNHEY and CDR2 SVGEGT. V trimming: 4 bases; J trimming: 5 bases; junction bases outside the gene matches: 9. The CDR3 is 17 residues long. As DNA, the CDR3 is TGTGCCAGCAGTTTCGCCGGGACAGGGGGCACTCAAAACATTCAGTACTTC. Translating it yields CASSFAGTGGTQNIQYF.

The chain links TRBV7-8 to TRBJ1-1, with D unclear. Germline V lookup: CDR1 SGHVS, CDR2 FQNEAQ. This CDR3 contains 14 residues. V was trimmed by 3 bases and J by 3 bases, leaving 11 bases between them. CDR3 sequence (DNA): TGTGCCAGCAGCTTTGGCCCGGTGGACACTGAAGCTTTCTTT. Translating it yields CASSFGPVDTEAFF.

The chain couples TRBV11-2 to TRBJ1-2, with 10 nucleotides matching TRBD1. V lost 1 base to trimming and J lost 4 bases; unmatched junction nucleotides: 12. The germline V gene encodes CDR1 SGHAT and CDR2 FQNNGV. This CDR3 is built from 18 residues. The CDR3 reads CASSLGGTGVSGSYGYTF. CDR3 nucleotide sequence: TGTGCCAGCAGCTTAGGGGGGACAGGGGTCTCGGGGAGCTATGGCTACACCTTC.

This clonotype was seen many times. The V gene is TRBV5-6, the J gene TRBJ1-2; D not certain. From germline, CDR1 is SGHDT and CDR2 YYEEEE. Trimming took off 4 bases at V and 2 bases at J, with 9 bases between the two ends. This CDR3 is built from 13 residues. CDR3 in DNA: TGTGCCAGCAGCCAGAGAGTCAACTATGGCTACACCTTC. This codes for CASSQRVNYGYTF.

The chain employs TRBV11-1 and TRBJ1-5, with TRBD1 matching 9 bases. V lost 3 bases and J lost 6; bases outside the gene matches: 9. The CDR3 runs 16 residues. Germline CDR1 and CDR2: SGHAT and FQDESV (reference sequence). CDR3 sequence (DNA): TGTGCCAGCAGCTTCCTAACTACAGGGGGCGGTCAGCCCCAGCATTTT. Its translation is CASSFLTTGGGQPQHF.

The V and J genes are TRBV6-1 and TRBJ1-1; no clear D gene. Germline V lookup: CDR1 MNHNS, CDR2 SASEGT. CDR3 length equals 14 residues. V lost 2 bases and J lost 3, with 10 bases in between. CDR3 protein: CASSESGSDTEAFF. The CDR3 DNA reads TGTGCCAGCAGTGAATCCGGTTCAGACACTGAAGCTTTCTTT.

This clonotype was seen ten or more times. The chain combines TRBV7-9 with TRBJ2-7; 9 bases agree with TRBD1. CDR1 is SEHNR, CDR2 FQNEAQ, per germline (reference sequence). V shed 4 bases and J 2 bases; nucleotides not matched to a gene: 3. The CDR3 runs 14 residues. CDR3 in DNA: TGTGCCAGCAGCTCCTGGGACAGGGCCTACGAGCAGTACTTC. This codes for CASSSWDRAYEQYF.

The table lists this clonotype with many counts. The chain links TRBV7-2 to TRBJ2-7; 9 bases line up with TRBD1. J gave up 7 bases and V 3 bases, and 4 bases lay outside the gene matches. The CDR3 runs 13 residues. Germline V gene data show CDR1 as SGHTA and CDR2 as FQGNSA. CDR3 in amino acids: CASSFGTGREQYF. CDR3 nucleotide sequence: TGTGCCAGCAGCTTTGGGACAGGGAGAGAGCAGTACTTC.

Many counts were recorded for this clonotype. The V call is TRBV30, the J call TRBJ1-1; D is unresolved. Trimming removed 1 base from V and 9 bases from J, with 6 bases in between. From germline, CDR1 is GTSNPN and CDR2 SVGIG (reference sequence). This CDR3 comprises 10 residues. The CDR3: CAWSGPQAFF. The CDR3 nucleotides read TGTGCCTGGAGTGGACCCCAAGCTTTCTTT.

The table lists this clonotype with many counts. The CDR3 spells CASSSQGSRVYGYTF. As DNA, the CDR3 is TGTGCCAGCAGTTCCCAAGGGTCTCGGGTCTATGGCTACACCTTC. The chain uses TRBV27 and TRBJ1-2; unclear D gene. This CDR3 region has 15 residues. Trimming cost V 4 bases and J 4 bases, with 16 bases left between them. Per the germline V gene, CDR1 is MNHEY and CDR2 is SMNVEV (reference sequence).

This clonotype was found many times. The chain joins TRBV6-1 to TRBJ2-7, with D perhaps matching TRBD1 or TRBD2 (5 bases each). Trimming removed 6 bases from V and 6 bases from J, with 21 bases in between. CDR3 length: 15 residues. CDR1 and CDR2 from the germline V gene are MNHNS and SASEGT. The CDR3 DNA follows: TGTGCCAGCAGAGGACCAGGGACCCGGGCCGCCGAGCAGTACTTC. It specifies CASRGPGTRAAEQYF.

This clonotype was recorded at least ten times. V usage is TRBV3-1 and J usage is TRBJ1-2, with 12 nucleotides matching TRBD1. J was trimmed by 7 bases and V by 6 bases; bases with no gene match: 9. Germline-derived CDR1 and CDR2 are LGHDT and YNNKEL (reference sequence). The CDR3 has 15 residues. The CDR3 DNA is TGTGCCAGCAGACAGACTATGGGACAGGGGGCTGGCTACACCTTC. Encoded protein: CASRQTMGQGAGYTF.

This clonotype has a handful of counts. The chain employs TRBV28 and TRBJ2-7; no reliable D call. V was clipped by 7 bases and J by 0 bases, with 13 bases between them. The CDR3 extends over 14 amino acids. Germline CDR1 is MDHEN and CDR2 is SYDVKM. CDR3 sequence (DNA): TGTGCCAGCACTCCACCGAGGAGCTCCTACGAGCAGTACTTC. Translation gives CASTPPRSSYEQYF.

This clonotype has a count of ten or more. The chain carries TRBV19 and TRBJ2-5; TRBD1 matches 7 bases. Trimming took 8 bases from V and 0 from J; bases not matched to a gene: 12. From germline, CDR1 is LNHDA and CDR2 SQIVND (reference sequence). The CDR3 length is 16 residues. The CDR3 DNA follows: TGTGCCAGTTCCCCCTTGACAGGGAAGGACCAAGAGACCCAGTACTTC. The encoded protein is CASSPLTGKDQETQYF.

This clonotype was counted many times. The chain couples TRBV9 to TRBJ2-5; no definite D call. V gave up 1 base and J gave up 5 bases, with 6 bases separating them. The CDR3 length is 12 residues. Germline CDR1 reads SGDLS; CDR2 reads YYNGEE. CDR3 in amino acids: CASSVIGETQYF. CDR3 coding DNA: TGTGCCAGCAGCGTAATTGGCGAGACCCAGTACTTC.

This sequence joins TRBV30 and TRBJ2-7; a weak D match, TRBD1 (6 bases). Trimming stripped 2 bases from V and 3 bases from J, with 8 bases between. Germline CDR1 and CDR2: GTSNPN and SVGIG (reference sequence). The CDR3 length is 12 residues. CDR3 sequence reads: CAWSSTGYEQYF. CDR3 nucleotides: TGTGCCTGGAGTTCGACAGGCTACGAGCAGTACTTC.

The chain links TRBV6-1 to TRBJ2-7; 7 nucleotides line up with TRBD1. Germline lookup yields CDR1 MNHNS and CDR2 SASEGT. The V and J ends lost 6 bases and 9 bases, in that order; junction bases with no gene match: 8. CDR3 length: 12 amino acids. CDR3 nucleotide sequence: TGTGCCAGCAGCAAAACAGGGGTGGGGCAGTACTTC. It yields the protein CASSKTGVGQYF.

This clonotype has a count of ten or more. The chain carries TRBV7-8 and TRBJ2-5, with unresolved D. The V end was cut by 1 base, the J end by 2 bases, with 14 bases between. Per germline, CDR1 SGHVS and CDR2 FQNEAQ. CDR3 size: 16 residues. The CDR3 spells CASSLGRAGFQETQYF. CDR3 DNA: TGTGCCAGCAGCTTAGGAAGGGCCGGATTTCAAGAGACCCAGTACTTC.

This clonotype was counted at least ten times. This rearrangement joins TRBV7-8 to TRBJ2-2; no reliable D call. V was trimmed by 5 bases and J by 3 bases, leaving 13 bases between them. The CDR3 totals 15 residues. CDR1 is SGHVS, CDR2 FQNEAQ, per germline. The CDR3, as DNA: TGTGCCAGCAGCAAAGACCCATTATACACCGGGGAGCTGTTTTTT. It codes for CASSKDPLYTGELFF.

This clonotype was recorded many times. This chain uses TRBV20-1 with TRBJ2-7, with 11 bases identical to TRBD1. V was clipped by 0 bases and J by 5 bases; unmatched bases: 6. Germline V gene data show CDR1 as DFQATT and CDR2 as SNEGSKA (reference sequence). The CDR3 loop spans 15 amino acids. CDR3 in amino acids: CSARDGTGGFHEQYF. In DNA, the CDR3 is TGCAGTGCTAGAGACGGGACAGGGGGTTTTCACGAGCAGTACTTC.

The chain employs TRBV19 and TRBJ1-5; a possible D gene is TRBD1 (5 bases). Germline-derived CDR1 and CDR2 are LNHDA and SQIVND (reference sequence). Trimming stripped 8 bases from V and 7 bases from J, with 12 bases between. The CDR3 spans 12 residues. The DNA for the CDR3 is TGTGCCAGTGCAGGGACGCGACAGCCCCAGCATTTT. It specifies CASAGTRQPQHF. Full variable domain (remainder filled in from reference TRBV19 and TRBJ1-5): DGGITQSPKYLFRKEGQNVTLSCEQNLNHDAMYWYRQDPGQGLRLIYYSQIVNDFQKGDIAEGYSVSREKKESFPLTVTSAQKNPTAFYLCASAGTRQPQHFGDGTRLSIL.

In regard to this clonotype: A clone one base away is much larger, so this may be a read error. This rearrangement joins TRBV3-1 to TRBJ1-1; D gene uncertain. The CDR3 has 12 amino acids. Germline V gene sequence: CDR1 LGHDT, CDR2 YNNKEL (reference sequence). The V end lost 2 bases, the J end lost 0 bases, and 1 base lay between the germline ends. The CDR3 region is CASSQLNTEAFF. CDR3 DNA sequence: TGTGCCAGCAGCCAACTGAACACTGAAGCTTTCTTT.

This clonotype was seen a single time. The rearrangement links TRBV20-1 to TRBJ2-7; weak D call: TRBD2 (8 bases). Germline CDR1 and CDR2: DFQATT and SNEGSKA (reference sequence). V was clipped by 5 bases and J by 2 bases, with 19 bases between them. The CDR3 has 15 amino acids. CDR3 nucleotide sequence: TGCAGTGCTGGAGGAGTCGGGAGGGGGCCCTACGAGCAGTACTTC. This encodes CSAGGVGRGPYEQYF.

In this sample, this clonotype turned up a few times. The V gene is TRBV7-2, the J gene TRBJ1-5, with 7 bases lining up with TRBD1. The CDR3 length is 15 residues. V shed 5 bases, J shed 3 bases, and the junction held 7 bases outside the gene matches. Germline CDR1 is SGHTA and CDR2 is FQGNSA. The CDR3 nucleotides read TGTGCCAGCAGCCTGCGGACAGGTTACAATCAGCCCCAGCATTTT. Its translation: CASSLRTGYNQPQHF.

Ten or more counts support this clonotype. V is TRBV20-1 and J is TRBJ2-7; the D gene is possibly TRBD1 (6 bases). V lost 5 bases, J lost 6 bases, and 11 bases lay in between. Germline V CDR1 and CDR2: DFQATT, SNEGSKA (reference sequence). This CDR3 contains 11 residues. In DNA, the CDR3 is TGCAGTGCTGCACAGGGACGCGAGCAGTACTTC. Its protein is CSAAQGREQYF.

This clonotype was seen repeatedly, ten times or more. The V and J genes are TRBV6-2 or TRBV6-3 and TRBJ1-5, with 8 bases fitting TRBD1. J was trimmed by 4 bases and V by 6 bases; bases with no gene match: 5. CDR1 and CDR2 (germline): MNHEY, SVGEGT. This CDR3 has 14 amino acids. Here the CDR3 DNA reads TGTGCCAGCAGGCAGGGACAGGTAAATCAGCCCCAGCATTTT. It codes for CASRQGQVNQPQHF.

The chain has TRBV11-1 and TRBJ1-2; D gene uncertain. The CDR3 consists of 15 residues. Trimming cost V 5 bases and J 4 bases, with 17 bases left between them. Germline loops: CDR1 SGHAT, CDR2 FQDESV (reference sequence). For the CDR3, the DNA is TGTGCCAGCAGCATAGTGGGGTCCGTTAGCTATGGCTACACCTTC. Residues: CASSIVGSVSYGYTF. The full variable domain, with the rest looked up from reference TRBV11-1 and TRBJ1-2, is EAEVAQSPRYKITEKSQAVAFWCDPISGHATLYWYRQILGQGPELLVQFQDESVVDDSQLPKDRFSAERLKGVDSTLKIQPAELGDSAMYLCASSIVGSVSYGYTFGSGTRLTVV.